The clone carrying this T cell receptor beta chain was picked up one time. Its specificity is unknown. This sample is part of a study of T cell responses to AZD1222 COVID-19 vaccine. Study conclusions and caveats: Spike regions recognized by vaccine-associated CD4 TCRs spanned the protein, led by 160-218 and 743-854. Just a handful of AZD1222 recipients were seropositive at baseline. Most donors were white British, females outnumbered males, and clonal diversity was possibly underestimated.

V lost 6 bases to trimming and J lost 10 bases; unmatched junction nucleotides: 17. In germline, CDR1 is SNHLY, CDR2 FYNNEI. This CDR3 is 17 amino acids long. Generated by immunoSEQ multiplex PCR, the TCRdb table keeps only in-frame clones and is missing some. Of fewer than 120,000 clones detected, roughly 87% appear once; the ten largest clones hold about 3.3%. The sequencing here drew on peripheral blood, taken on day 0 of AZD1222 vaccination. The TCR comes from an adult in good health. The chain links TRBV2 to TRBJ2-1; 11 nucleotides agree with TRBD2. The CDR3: CASRRIRSSGRTPEQFF. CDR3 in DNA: TGTGCCAGCAGGAGAATTCGCTCTAGCGGGAGGACTCCCGAGCAGTTCTTC.